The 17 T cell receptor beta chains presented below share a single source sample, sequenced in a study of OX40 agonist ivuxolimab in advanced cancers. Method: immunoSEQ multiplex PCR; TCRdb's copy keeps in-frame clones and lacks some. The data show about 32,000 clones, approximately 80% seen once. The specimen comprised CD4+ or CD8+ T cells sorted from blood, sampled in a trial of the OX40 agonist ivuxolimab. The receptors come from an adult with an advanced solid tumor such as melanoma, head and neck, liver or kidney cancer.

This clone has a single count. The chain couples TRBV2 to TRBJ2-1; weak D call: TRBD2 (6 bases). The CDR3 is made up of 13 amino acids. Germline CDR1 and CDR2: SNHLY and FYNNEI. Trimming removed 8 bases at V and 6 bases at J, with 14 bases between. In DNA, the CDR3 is TGTGCCAGCGGGGGGTGGCTGAGCAATGAGCAGTTCTTC. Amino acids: CASGGWLSNEQFF. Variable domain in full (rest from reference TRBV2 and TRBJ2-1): EPEVTQTPSHQVTQMGQEVILRCVPISNHLYFYWYRQILGQKVEFLVSFYNNEISEKSEIFDDQFSVERPDGSNFTLKIRSTKLEDSAMYFCASGGWLSNEQFFGPGTRLTVL.

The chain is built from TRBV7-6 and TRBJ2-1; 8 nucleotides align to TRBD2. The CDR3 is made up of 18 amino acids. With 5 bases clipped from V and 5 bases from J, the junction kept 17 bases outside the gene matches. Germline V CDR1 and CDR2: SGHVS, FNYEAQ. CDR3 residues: CASSLFQPGREGNNEQFF. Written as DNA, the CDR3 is TGTGCCAGCAGCCTTTTCCAACCGGGCCGGGAGGGAAACAATGAGCAGTTCTTC.

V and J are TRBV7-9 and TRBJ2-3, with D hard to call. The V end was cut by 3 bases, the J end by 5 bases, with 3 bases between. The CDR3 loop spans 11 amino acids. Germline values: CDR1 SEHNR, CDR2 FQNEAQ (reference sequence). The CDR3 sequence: CASSFGDTQYF. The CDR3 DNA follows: TGTGCCAGCAGCTTTGGAGATACGCAGTATTTT.

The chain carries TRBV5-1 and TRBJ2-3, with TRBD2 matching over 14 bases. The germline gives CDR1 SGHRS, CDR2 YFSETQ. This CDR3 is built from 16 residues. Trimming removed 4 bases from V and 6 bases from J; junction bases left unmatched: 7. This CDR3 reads CASSDGTSGGGDTQYF. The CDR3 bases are TGCGCCAGCAGCGACGGGACTAGCGGGGGAGGGGATACGCAGTATTTT.

The chain's CDR3 is CASSLRQTNEQFF. CDR3 nucleotide sequence: TGTGCCAGCAGCCTCAGACAAACCAATGAGCAGTTCTTC. The chain joins TRBV7-9 to TRBJ2-1, with no clear D. The germline V and J ends were trimmed by 5 bases and 6 bases, with 11 bases remaining between them. The V gene's germline CDR1 is SEHNR and CDR2 FQNEAQ (reference sequence). This CDR3 has 13 amino acids.

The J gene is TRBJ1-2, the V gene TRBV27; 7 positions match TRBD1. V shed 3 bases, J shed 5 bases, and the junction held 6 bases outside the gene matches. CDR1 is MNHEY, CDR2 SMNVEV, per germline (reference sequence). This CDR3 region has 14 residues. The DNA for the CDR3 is TGTGCCAGCAGTTTGCAGGGGGGGGGATATGGCTACACCTTC. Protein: CASSLQGGGYGYTF.

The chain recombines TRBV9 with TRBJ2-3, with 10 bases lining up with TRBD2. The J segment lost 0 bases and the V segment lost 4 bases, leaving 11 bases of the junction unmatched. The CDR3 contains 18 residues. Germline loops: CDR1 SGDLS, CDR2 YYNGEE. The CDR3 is CASSSRLAGVLSTDTQYF. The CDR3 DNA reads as TGTGCCAGCAGCTCGAGACTAGCGGGCGTCCTTAGCACAGATACGCAGTATTTT. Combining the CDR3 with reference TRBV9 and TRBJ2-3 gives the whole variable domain DSGVTQTPKHLITATGQRVTLRCSPRSGDLSVYWYQQSLDQGLQFLIQYYNGEERAKGNILERFSAQQFPDLHSELNLSSLELGDSALYFCASSSRLAGVLSTDTQYFGPGTRLTVL.

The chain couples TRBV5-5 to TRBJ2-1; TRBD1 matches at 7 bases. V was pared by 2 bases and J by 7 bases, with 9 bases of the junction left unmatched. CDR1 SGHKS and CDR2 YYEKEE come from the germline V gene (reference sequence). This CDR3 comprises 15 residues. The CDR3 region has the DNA TGTGCCAGCAGCTTAAAGGGGGCGGTAGGTAATGAGCAGTTCTTC. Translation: CASSLKGAVGNEQFF. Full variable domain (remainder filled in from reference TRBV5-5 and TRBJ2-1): DAGVTQSPTHLIKTRGQQVTLRCSPISGHKSVSWYQQVLGQGPQFIFQYYEKEERGRGNFPDRFSARQFPNYSSELNVNALLLGDSALYLCASSLKGAVGNEQFFGPGTRLTVL.

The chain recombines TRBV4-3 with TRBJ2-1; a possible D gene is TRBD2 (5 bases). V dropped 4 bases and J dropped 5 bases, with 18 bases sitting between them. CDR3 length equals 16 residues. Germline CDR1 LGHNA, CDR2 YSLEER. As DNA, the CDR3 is TGCGCCAGCAGCCCGCTTCGGGAACAGCAAGACAATGAGCAGTTCTTC. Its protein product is CASSPLREQQDNEQFF.

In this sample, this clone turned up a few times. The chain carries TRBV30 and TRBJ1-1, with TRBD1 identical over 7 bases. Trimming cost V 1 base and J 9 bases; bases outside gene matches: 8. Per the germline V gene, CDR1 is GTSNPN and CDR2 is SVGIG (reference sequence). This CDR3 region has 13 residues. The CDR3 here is CAWSGRTGEKAFF. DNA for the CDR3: TGTGCCTGGAGTGGGAGGACAGGCGAAAAAGCTTTCTTT.

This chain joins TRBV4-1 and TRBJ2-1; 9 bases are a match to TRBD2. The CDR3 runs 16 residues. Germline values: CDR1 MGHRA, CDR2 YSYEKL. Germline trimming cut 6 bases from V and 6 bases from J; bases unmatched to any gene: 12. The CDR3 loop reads CASSESPAGGFNEQFF. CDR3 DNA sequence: TGCGCCAGCAGTGAGTCCCCTGCGGGAGGGTTCAATGAGCAGTTCTTC.

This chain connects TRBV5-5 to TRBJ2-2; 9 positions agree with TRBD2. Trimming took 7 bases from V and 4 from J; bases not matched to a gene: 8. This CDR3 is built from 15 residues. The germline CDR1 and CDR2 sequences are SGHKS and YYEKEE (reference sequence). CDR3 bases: TGTGCCAGCGGTCGGACTAGCGAAACCACCGGGGAGCTGTTTTTT. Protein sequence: CASGRTSETTGELFF.

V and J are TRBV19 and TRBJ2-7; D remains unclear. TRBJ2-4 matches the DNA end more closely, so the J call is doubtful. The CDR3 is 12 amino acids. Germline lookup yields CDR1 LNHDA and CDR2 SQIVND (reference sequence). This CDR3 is CASSIATIIQYF. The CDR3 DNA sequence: TGTGCCAGTAGTATAGCCACTATCATTCAGTACTTC.

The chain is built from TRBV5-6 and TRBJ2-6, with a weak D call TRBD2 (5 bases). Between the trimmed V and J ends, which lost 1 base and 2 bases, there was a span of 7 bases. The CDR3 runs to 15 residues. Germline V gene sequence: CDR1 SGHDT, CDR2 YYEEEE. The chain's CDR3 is CASSLRGPGANVLTF. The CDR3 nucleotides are TGTGCCAGCAGCTTGAGAGGGCCTGGGGCCAACGTCCTGACTTTC.

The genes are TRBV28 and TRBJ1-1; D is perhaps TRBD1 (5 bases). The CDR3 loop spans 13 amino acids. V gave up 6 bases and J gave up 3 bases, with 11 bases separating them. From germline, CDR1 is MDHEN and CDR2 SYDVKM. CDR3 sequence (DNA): TGTGCCAGCAGCCACGGACACTACACTGAAGCTTTCTTT. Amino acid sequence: CASSHGHYTEAFF.

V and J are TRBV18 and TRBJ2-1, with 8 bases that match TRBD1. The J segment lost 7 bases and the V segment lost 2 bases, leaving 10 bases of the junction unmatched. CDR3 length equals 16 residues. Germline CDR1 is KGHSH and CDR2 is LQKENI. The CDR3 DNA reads TGTGCCAGCTCACCAGACAGGGGCGCCCGGGGGAATGAGCAGTTCTTC. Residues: CASSPDRGARGNEQFF. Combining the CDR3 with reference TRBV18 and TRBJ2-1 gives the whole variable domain NAGVMQNPRHLVRRRGQEARLRCSPMKGHSHVYWYRQLPEEGLKFMVYLQKENIIDESGMPKERFSAEFPKEGPSILRIQQVVRGDSAAYFCASSPDRGARGNEQFFGPGTRLTVL.

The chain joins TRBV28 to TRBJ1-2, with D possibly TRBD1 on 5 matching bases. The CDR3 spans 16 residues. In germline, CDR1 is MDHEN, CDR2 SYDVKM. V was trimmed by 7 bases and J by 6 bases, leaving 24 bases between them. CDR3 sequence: CASKGWEEGIRDGYTF. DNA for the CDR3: TGTGCCAGCAAGGGTTGGGAAGAGGGGATTAGGGATGGCTACACCTTC.